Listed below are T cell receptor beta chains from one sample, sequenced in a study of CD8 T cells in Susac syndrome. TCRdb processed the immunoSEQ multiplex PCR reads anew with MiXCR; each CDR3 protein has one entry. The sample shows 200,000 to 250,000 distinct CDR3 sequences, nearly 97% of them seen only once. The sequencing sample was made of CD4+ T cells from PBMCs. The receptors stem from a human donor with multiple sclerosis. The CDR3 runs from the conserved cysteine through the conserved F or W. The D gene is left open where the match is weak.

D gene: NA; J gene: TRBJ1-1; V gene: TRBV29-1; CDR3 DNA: TGCAGCGTTGCCCGCCAAGGGGGGAACACTGAAGCTTTCTTT; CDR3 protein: CSVARQGGNTEAFF
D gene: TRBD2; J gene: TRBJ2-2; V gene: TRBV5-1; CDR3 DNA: TGCGCCAGCAGCGAGGGACTAGCGGGAGTCCGCGGGGAGCTGTTTTTT; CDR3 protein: CASSEGLAGVRGELFF
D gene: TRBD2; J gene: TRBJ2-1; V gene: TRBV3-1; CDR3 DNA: TGTGCCAGCAGCCAAGCAGCGGGAGCTTACAATGAGCAGTTCTTC; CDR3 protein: CASSQAAGAYNEQFF
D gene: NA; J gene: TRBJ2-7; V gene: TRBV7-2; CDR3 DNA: TGTGCCAGCAGCAGCCGGGGACTCGGAAGGGACGAGCAGTACTTC; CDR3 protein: CASSSRGLGRDEQYF
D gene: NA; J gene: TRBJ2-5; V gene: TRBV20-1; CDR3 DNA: TGCAGTGCTAGAGAGTACCAAGAGACCCAGTACTTC; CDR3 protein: CSAREYQETQYF
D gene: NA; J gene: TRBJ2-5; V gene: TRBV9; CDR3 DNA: TGTGCCAGCAGCGTAGGGGCAGGGGAGGCAGAGACCCAGTACTTC; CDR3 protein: CASSVGAGEAETQYF
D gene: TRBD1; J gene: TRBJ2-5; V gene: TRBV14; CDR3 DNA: TGTGCCAGTTCCGGGACAGGGTTTACCCAGTACTTC; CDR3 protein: CASSGTGFTQYF
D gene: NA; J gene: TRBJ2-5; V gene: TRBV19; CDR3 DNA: TGTGCCAGTAGTATCCCGGGGGTGCAAGAGACCCAGTACTTC; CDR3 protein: CASSIPGVQETQYF
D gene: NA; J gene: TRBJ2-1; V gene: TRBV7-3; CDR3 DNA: TGTGCCAGCGGACGGGGCGCTGGGAATGAGCAGTTCTTC; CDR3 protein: CASGRGAGNEQFF
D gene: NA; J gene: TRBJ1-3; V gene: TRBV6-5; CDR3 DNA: TGTGCCAGCAGTGACCGACGAGGAAACACCATATATTTT; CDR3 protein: CASSDRRGNTIYF